One and the same sample provided the 24 T cell receptor beta chains below, sequenced in a study of blood T cells in healthy people across ages. Alongside a J-beta primer mix, a sample-barcoded 5' primer served in a second PCR lasting roughly 7 to 11 cycles. Each CDR3 protein is one row after TCRdb ran MiXCR on the 5' RACE reads. This repertoire shows roughly 500,000 distinct CDR3 sequences, around 24% found once; its top ten account for approximately 10%. These data also featured in a second study, about T cells of mothers and their children.

Material for sequencing was blood. These receptors came from a boy younger than 18 in good health.

This chain uses TRBV4-3 with TRBJ2-3, with 14 bases lining up with TRBD2. The V gene's germline CDR1 is LGHNA and CDR2 YSLEER. The CDR3 is 18 amino acids. V was pared by 3 bases and J by 5 bases, with 10 bases of the junction left unmatched. Here the CDR3 reads CASSHYYRLAGGQDTQYF. For the CDR3, the DNA is TGCGCCAGCAGCCATTATTACCGACTAGCGGGGGGGCAAGATACGCAGTATTTT.

The sample holds a few counts of this clonotype. V gene TRBV4-3 combines with J gene TRBJ1-1, with D possibly being TRBD1 (6 bases). Germline V gene sequence: CDR1 LGHNA, CDR2 YSLEER. V was shortened by 0 bases and J by 3 bases, with 11 bases between the two germline ends. CDR3 length: 15 amino acids. In DNA form, the CDR3 reads TGCGCCAGCAGCCAAGATAGGGGGAGATACACTGAAGCTTTCTTT. This translates into CASSQDRGRYTEAFF.

For the CDR3, the DNA is TGCAGTGCTAGAGAATCGGGGGGGGAGACGCAGTATTTT. This sequence encodes CSARESGGETQYF. The genes are TRBV20-1 and TRBJ2-3; 8 bases agree with TRBD2. The junction had 5 bases not matched to a gene; V was cut back by 0 bases and J by 9 bases. Germline-derived CDR1 and CDR2 are DFQATT and SNEGSKA (reference sequence). The CDR3 totals 13 residues.

The chain employs TRBV7-6 and TRBJ2-3, with 10 bases that match TRBD2. Germline lookup yields CDR1 SGHVS and CDR2 FNYEAQ. J gave up 0 bases and V 5 bases, and 8 bases lay outside the gene matches. This CDR3 region has 17 residues. The CDR3 nucleotides are TGTGCCAGCAGCAAGCGGGGGGGTGGCGGGAGCACAGATACGCAGTATTTT. Amino acid sequence: CASSKRGGGGSTDTQYF.

This clonotype was seen more than once but under ten times. The chain has TRBV2 and TRBJ2-7, with D possibly matching TRBD1 (6 bases). V dropped 9 bases and J dropped 2 bases, with 11 bases sitting between them. This CDR3 has 12 amino acids. The germline CDR1 and CDR2 sequences are SNHLY and FYNNEI. DNA of the CDR3: TGTGCCAGTGCTCCAGGGGCCTACGAGCAGTACTTC. Encoded protein: CASAPGAYEQYF.

The chain uses TRBV2 and TRBJ1-1; 7 nucleotides agree with TRBD1. CDR1 is SNHLY and CDR2 is FYNNEI in the germline V gene. CDR3 length: 13 residues. Losses at the gene ends were 7 bases for V and 1 base for J; bases not matched to a gene: 3. For the CDR3, the DNA is TGTGCCAGCACCCGACAGGGGAACACTGAAGCTTTCTTT. Encoded protein: CASTRQGNTEAFF.

The chain links TRBV12-3 or TRBV12-4 to TRBJ2-5, with D possibly matching TRBD2 (7 bases). The DNA matches TRBJ2-7 better at its end, which makes the J call doubtful. CDR3 length equals 14 residues. This chain's CDR3 is CASSRGASGYEQYF. The CDR3 nucleotides are TGTGCCAGCAGTCGGGGGGCTAGCGGCTACGAGCAGTACTTC.

V and J are TRBV7-9 and TRBJ2-7, with D tentatively TRBD2 (6 bases). CDR1 is SEHNR and CDR2 is FQNEAQ in the germline V gene (reference sequence). The CDR3 contains 14 residues. Trimming took 5 bases from V and 2 from J, leaving 13 bases between them. DNA of the CDR3: TGTGCCAGCAGCCCTCCGGGACTTGCCTACGAGCAGTACTTC. It yields the protein CASSPPGLAYEQYF.

This clonotype was found a few times. V and J are TRBV4-3 and TRBJ2-1, with 7 bases lining up with TRBD1. J lost 5 bases, V lost 3 bases, and 4 bases had no gene match. Germline CDR1 and CDR2: LGHNA and YSLEER. CDR3 size: 14 residues. The CDR3 protein is CASSQSGGNNEQFF. In DNA form, the CDR3 reads TGCGCCAGCAGCCAGTCAGGGGGTAACAATGAGCAGTTCTTC.

The rearrangement uses TRBV21-1 and TRBJ1-6; TRBD1 was called by the table and not checked on the DNA. TRBV21-1 constitutes a pseudogene. The CDR3 loop spans 15 amino acids. CDR3 sequence: CASSKAGQGGSPLHF. In DNA, the CDR3 is TGTGCCAGCAGCAAAGCGGGACAGGGCGGATCACCCCTCCACTTT.

This clonotype was seen a few times. V and J are TRBV12-3 or TRBV12-4 and TRBJ2-1, with 7 bases lining up with TRBD1. The J call may be faulty, since TRBJ2-5 better matches the DNA end. The length of the CDR3 is 13 residues. The CDR3 here is CASSTGDEETQYF. In DNA form, the CDR3 reads TGTGCCAGCAGTACAGGGGACGAAGAGACCCAGTACTTC.

This clonotype was detected a few times. The chain is built from TRBV28 and TRBJ2-2; 11 bases align to TRBD2. V lost 4 bases, J lost 5 bases, and 9 bases stayed unmatched. Germline V gives CDR1 MDHEN, CDR2 SYDVKM. This CDR3 contains 17 residues. The CDR3 here is CASSSWRLAGSTGELFF. The CDR3 bases are TGTGCCAGCAGTTCGTGGCGACTAGCGGGATCTACCGGGGAGCTGTTTTTT.

The genes are TRBV5-5 and TRBJ2-5, with D unresolved. V was trimmed by 4 bases and J by 0 bases, leaving 13 bases between them. The CDR3 is 15 amino acids. Germline V gene sequence: CDR1 SGHKS, CDR2 YYEKEE (reference sequence). The DNA for the CDR3 is TGTGCCAGCAGCGACGGGTCCCTGTACCAAGAGACCCAGTACTTC. The encoded protein is CASSDGSLYQETQYF. Drawing the rest from reference TRBV5-5 and TRBJ2-5, the complete variable domain is DAGVTQSPTHLIKTRGQQVTLRCSPISGHKSVSWYQQVLGQGPQFIFQYYEKEERGRGNFPDRFSARQFPNYSSELNVNALLLGDSALYLCASSDGSLYQETQYFGPGTRLLVL.

This rearrangement joins TRBV5-1 to TRBJ2-5; 7 nucleotides align to TRBD1. Germline-derived CDR1 and CDR2 are SGHRS and YFSETQ. The CDR3 is 16 amino acids. The trim removed 1 base at V and 1 base at J, leaving 7 bases unmatched. The CDR3 here is CASSLWKGGSQETQYF. In DNA, the CDR3 is TGCGCCAGCAGCTTGTGGAAAGGGGGCAGCCAAGAGACCCAGTACTTC.

CDR3 region: CASSFRAPWTVNTEAFF. The CDR3, as DNA: TGTGCCAGCAGTTTCCGGGCACCGTGGACGGTTAACACTGAAGCTTTCTTT. V gene TRBV28 combines with J gene TRBJ1-1, with D unresolved. CDR3 size: 17 residues. With 3 bases removed from V and 2 bases from J, the gap between germline ends came to 19 bases. Germline V gene sequence: CDR1 MDHEN, CDR2 SYDVKM.

The table lists this clonotype with a few counts. The J gene is TRBJ1-3, the V gene TRBV10-3; D gene unclear. CDR1 and CDR2 from the germline V gene are ENHRY and SYGVKD. The length of the CDR3 is 13 residues. Trimming removed 2 bases at V and 5 bases at J, with 7 bases between. The CDR3 is CAISEPPRNTIYF. DNA of the CDR3: TGTGCCATCAGTGAGCCACCCAGAAACACCATATATTTT.

The chain couples TRBV19 to TRBJ1-5; 7 positions agree with TRBD1. Losses at the gene ends were 5 bases for V and 11 bases for J; bases not matched to a gene: 15. Germline assignment: CDR1 LNHDA and CDR2 SQIVND (reference sequence). The CDR3 totals 15 residues. This chain's CDR3 is CASSVQTGSPGAQHF. CDR3 DNA sequence: TGTGCCAGTAGTGTACAGACAGGGTCTCCCGGAGCCCAGCATTTT.

This clonotype was counted between two and nine times. The chain recombines TRBV4-1 with TRBJ1-4; 8 bases align to TRBD1. CDR1 is MGHRA, CDR2 YSYEKL, per germline. This CDR3 comprises 17 residues. Trimming removed 4 bases from V and 0 bases from J; junction bases left unmatched: 7. CDR3 in DNA: TGCGCCAGCAGCCCGTGGACAGGGATAGCAACTAATGAAAAACTGTTTTTT. It codes for CASSPWTGIATNEKLFF.

With regard to this clonotype: Compared with germline, one end of the junction differs, possibly owing to a read error. The chain links TRBV7-7 to TRBJ2-1; D perhaps matches TRBD2 (6 bases). Germline values: CDR1 SSHAT, CDR2 FNYEAQ (reference sequence). This CDR3 has 18 residues. The CDR3 region has the DNA TGTGCTAGCAGCCCGCGGGCCCCCGGGGGAGTTGGATACAATGAGCAGTTCTTC. Translation: CASSPRAPGGVGYNEQFF. The entire variable domain, with the rest obtained from reference TRBV7-7 and TRBJ2-1, is as follows: GAGVSQSPRYKVTKRGQDVTLRCDPISSHATLYWYQQALGQGPEFLTYFNYEAQPDKSGLPSDRFSAERPEGSISTLTIQRTEQRDSAMYRCASSPRAPGGVGYNEQFFGPGTRLTVL.

The chain recombines TRBV7-9 with TRBJ1-3, with D uncertain. Germline values: CDR1 SEHNR, CDR2 FQNEAQ (reference sequence). The V end lost 5 bases, the J end lost 0 bases, and 8 bases lay between the germline ends. This CDR3 comprises 14 residues. CDR3 DNA: TGTGCCAGCAGCGGCGCCTTCTCTGGAAACACCATATATTTT. Translated, it gives CASSGAFSGNTIYF.

The rearrangement uses TRBV28 and TRBJ1-1; D remains ambiguous. This CDR3 comprises 16 residues. V lost 4 bases and J 2 bases, leaving 17 bases between the germline ends. Germline-derived CDR1 and CDR2 are MDHEN and SYDVKM. The CDR3 DNA sequence: TGTGCCAGCAGTTCCCGCCTCGGTCATGGTAACACTGAAGCTTTCTTT. Translating gives CASSSRLGHGNTEAFF.

This rearrangement joins TRBV27 to TRBJ2-7, with 9 bases lining up with TRBD2. The CDR3 spans 14 residues. V lost 5 bases and J lost 5; bases outside the gene matches: 7. Germline V gene lookup returns CDR1 MNHEY and CDR2 SMNVEV (reference sequence). In nucleotides, the CDR3 is TGTGCCAGCAGTATGGGACTAGCAGCCCACGAGCAGTACTTC. It encodes CASSMGLAAHEQYF.

The chain uses TRBV7-8 and TRBJ1-4; D call uncertain. Trimming removed 8 bases from V and 2 bases from J, with 18 bases in between. The CDR3 sequence is 16 residues long. Per the germline V gene, CDR1 is SGHVS and CDR2 is FQNEAQ. The CDR3: CASGEFEGDTNEKLFF. CDR3 coding DNA: TGTGCCAGCGGGGAGTTCGAGGGAGATACTAATGAAAAACTGTTTTTT.

The chain combines TRBV28 with TRBJ2-7; tentatively, D is TRBD2 (6 bases). V was shortened by 9 bases and J by 4 bases, with 19 bases between the two germline ends. The CDR3 consists of 14 residues. Germline V gene data show CDR1 as MDHEN and CDR2 as SYDVKM. The CDR3, as DNA: TGTGCCAGGGCCGGGACTCCCGATGAGTACGAGCAGTACTTC. Translated: CARAGTPDEYEQYF.